This TCR beta chain was captured in a study of cytomegalovirus exposure and HLA in healthy donors. Overall study results and limits: Altogether, 160 or so TCR beta chains were recorded as cytomegalovirus-associated. Researchers reported in a later analysis that a missense DCLRE1C variant was tied to TCR beta V- and J-gene trimming. In a later analysis, productive TCRs from donors in an Asian-associated ancestry cluster reportedly carried fewer N-insertions than the cohort mean.

Concerning this clone itself: Its specificity is not known.

Regarding donors, all were healthy bone marrow donors. PCR used 60 Vbeta primers and 13 Jbeta primers. The data were produced by immunoSEQ multiplex PCR, yet TCRdb's version contains in-frame clones alone and is incomplete. Of about 50,000 clones in the sample, more than 60% were seen once. The V and J ends lost 2 bases and 7 bases respectively, with 11 bases between them. There are 14 residues in the CDR3. Germline-derived CDR1 and CDR2 are MNHEY and SVGAGI. Sequencing was done on a sample of PBMCs. The source is a woman aged 40 to 49 in good health and CMV-seropositive. The chain carries TRBV6-5 and TRBJ1-4; D might be TRBD1 (5 bases). The CDR3 coding sequence is TGTGCCAGCAGTTACACGGGGGTGGGTGAAAAACTGTTTTTT. Translated, it gives CASSYTGVGEKLFF.